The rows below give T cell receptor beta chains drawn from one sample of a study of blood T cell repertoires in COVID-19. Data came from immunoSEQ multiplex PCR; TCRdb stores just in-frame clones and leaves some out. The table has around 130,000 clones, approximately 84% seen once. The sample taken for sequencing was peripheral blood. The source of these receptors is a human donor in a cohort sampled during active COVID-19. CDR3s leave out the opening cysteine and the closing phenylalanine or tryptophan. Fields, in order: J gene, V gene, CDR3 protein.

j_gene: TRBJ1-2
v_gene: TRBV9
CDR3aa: ASSPLRYGYT

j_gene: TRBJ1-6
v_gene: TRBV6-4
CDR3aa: ASSVRPRGPLH

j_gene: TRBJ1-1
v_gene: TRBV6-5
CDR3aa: ASSRFDRVGTEAF

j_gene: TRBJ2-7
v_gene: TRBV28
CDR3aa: ASTTGDEQY

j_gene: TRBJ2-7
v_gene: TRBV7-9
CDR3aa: ASSFLPGQGSYEQY

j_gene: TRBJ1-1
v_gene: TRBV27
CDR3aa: ASIRAGGLNTEAF

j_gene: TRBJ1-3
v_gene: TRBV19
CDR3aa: ASSITGVRNTIY

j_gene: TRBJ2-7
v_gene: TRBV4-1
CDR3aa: ASSQALTLSSYEQY

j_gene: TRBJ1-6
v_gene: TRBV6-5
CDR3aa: ASSSTHTGRNSPLH

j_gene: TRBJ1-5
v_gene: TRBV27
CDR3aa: ASSSLGQGGQPQH

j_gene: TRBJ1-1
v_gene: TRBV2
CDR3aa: GIRENTEAF

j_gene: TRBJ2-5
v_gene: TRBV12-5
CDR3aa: ASGLFNYVQETQY

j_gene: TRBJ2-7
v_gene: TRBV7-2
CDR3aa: ASSLGPPGNSYEQY

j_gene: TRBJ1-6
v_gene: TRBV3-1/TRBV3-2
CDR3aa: ASSEAGGNNSPLH

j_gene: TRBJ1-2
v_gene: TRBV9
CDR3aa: ASSLQSNYGYT

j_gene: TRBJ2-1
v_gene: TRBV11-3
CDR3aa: ASSMTSGGARNEQF

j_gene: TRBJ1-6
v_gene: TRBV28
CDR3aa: ASRLRVLHSPLH

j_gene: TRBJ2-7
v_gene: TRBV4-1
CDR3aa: ASSQERRKY

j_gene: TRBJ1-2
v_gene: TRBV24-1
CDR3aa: ATSDPANRGDYGYT

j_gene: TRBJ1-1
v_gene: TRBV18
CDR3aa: ASSPKGGVEAF

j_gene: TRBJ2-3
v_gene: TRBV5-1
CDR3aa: ASSLAETGYTDTQY

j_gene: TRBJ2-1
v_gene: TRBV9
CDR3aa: ASSSPGTSGPGEQF

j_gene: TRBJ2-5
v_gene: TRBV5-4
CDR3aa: ASSLVGSKRETQY

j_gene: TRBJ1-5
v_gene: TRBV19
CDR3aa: ASSNAGQGRQPQH

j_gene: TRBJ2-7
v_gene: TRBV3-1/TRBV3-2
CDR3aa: ASTPSDKSYEQY

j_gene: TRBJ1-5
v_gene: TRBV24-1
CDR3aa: ATSGPGLSNQPQH

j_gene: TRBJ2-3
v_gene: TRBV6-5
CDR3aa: ASSPGYASTDTQY

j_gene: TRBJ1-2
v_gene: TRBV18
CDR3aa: ASSYEQGEGGYT

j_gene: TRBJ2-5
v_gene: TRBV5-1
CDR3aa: ASSLTGAWETQY

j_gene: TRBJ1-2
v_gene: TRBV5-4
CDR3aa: ASSLVAGSGSYT

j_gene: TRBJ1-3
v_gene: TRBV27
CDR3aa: ASRQGVSSGNTIY

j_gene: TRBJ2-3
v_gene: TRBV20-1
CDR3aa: SASSRGDSLDTQY

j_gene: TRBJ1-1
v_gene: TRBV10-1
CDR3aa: ASRPGSGLMNTEAF

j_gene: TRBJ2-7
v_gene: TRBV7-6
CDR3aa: ASSLGDRLSYEQY

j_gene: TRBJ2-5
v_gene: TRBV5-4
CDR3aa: ASSSGTSVETQY

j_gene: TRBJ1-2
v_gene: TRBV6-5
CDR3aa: ASRRDRGRDYGYT

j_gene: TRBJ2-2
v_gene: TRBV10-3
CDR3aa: AINTNRVGNTGELF

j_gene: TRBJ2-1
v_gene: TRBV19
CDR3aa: ASSTHYNEQF

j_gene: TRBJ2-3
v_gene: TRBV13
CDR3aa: ASSTLQGRDTDTQY

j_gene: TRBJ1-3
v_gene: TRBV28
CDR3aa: ASSSAGISGNTIY

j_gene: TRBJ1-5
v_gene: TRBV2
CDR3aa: ASSDPDRGSDQPQH

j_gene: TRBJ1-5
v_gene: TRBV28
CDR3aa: ASSRLQGGNQPQH

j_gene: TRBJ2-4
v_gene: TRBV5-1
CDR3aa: ASSLGQGKNIQY

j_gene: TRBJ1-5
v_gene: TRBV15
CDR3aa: ATSRDLQGYTLVVQPQH

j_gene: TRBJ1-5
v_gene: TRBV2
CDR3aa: ASRGGQGAQGPQH

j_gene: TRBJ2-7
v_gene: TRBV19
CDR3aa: ASSPDRGREQY

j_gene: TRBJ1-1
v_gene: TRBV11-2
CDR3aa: ASSFGTGITEAF

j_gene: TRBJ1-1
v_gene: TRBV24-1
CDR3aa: ATSYPGAGGQAF

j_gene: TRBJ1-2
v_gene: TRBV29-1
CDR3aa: SVYRANYGYT

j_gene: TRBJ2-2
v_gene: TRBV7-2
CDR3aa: ASSLGGANTGELF

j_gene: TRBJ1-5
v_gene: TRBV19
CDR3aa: ASSLEPVGNQPQH

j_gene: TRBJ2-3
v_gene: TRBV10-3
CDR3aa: AISEETGVDTQY

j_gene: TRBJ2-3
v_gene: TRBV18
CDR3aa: ASSPGAGLNTQY